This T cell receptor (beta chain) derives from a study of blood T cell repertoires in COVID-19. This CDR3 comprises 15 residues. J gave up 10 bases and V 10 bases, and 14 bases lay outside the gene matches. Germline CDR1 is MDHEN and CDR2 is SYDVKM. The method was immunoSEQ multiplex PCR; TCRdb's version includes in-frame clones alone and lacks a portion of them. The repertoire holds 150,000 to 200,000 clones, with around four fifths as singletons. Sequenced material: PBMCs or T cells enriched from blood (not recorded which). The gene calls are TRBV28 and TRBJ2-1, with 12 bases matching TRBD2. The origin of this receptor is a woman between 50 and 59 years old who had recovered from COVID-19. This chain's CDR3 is CANISRLAGDSEQFF. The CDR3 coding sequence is TGTGCCAACATCTCTAGACTAGCGGGAGACAGCGAGCAGTTCTTC. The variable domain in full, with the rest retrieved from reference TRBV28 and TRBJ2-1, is DVKVTQSSRYLVKRTGEKVFLECVQDMDHENMFWYRQDPGLGLRLIYFSYDVKMKEKGDIPEGYSVSREKKERFSLILESASTNQTSMYLCANISRLAGDSEQFFGPGTRLTVL.